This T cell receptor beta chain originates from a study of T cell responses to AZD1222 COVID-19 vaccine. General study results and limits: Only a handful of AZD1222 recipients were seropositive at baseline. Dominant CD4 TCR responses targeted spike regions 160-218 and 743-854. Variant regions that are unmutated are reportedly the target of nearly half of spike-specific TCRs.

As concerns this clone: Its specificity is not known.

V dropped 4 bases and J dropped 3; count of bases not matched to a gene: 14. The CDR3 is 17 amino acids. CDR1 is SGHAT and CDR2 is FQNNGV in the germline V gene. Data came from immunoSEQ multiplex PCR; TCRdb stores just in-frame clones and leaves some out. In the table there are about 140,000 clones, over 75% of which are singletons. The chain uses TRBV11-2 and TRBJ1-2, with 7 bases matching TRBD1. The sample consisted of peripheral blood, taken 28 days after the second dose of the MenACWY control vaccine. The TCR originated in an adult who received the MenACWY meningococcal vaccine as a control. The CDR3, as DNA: TGTGCCAGCAGCTCGGTAAGGGGGCGGCACTTAGACTATGGCTACACCTTC. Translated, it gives CASSSVRGRHLDYGYTF.